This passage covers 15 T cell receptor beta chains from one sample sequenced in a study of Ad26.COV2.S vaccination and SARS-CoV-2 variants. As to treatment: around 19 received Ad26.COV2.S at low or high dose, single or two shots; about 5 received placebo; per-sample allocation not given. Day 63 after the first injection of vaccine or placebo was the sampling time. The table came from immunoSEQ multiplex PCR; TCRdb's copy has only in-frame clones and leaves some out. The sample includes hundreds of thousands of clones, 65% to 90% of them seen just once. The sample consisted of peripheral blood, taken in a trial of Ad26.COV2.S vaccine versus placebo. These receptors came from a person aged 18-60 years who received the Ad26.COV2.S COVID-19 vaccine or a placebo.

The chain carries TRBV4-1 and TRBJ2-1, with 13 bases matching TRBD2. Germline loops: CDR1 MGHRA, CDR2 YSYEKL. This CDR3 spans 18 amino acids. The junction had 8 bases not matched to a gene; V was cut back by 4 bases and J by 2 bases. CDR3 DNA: TGCGCCAGCAGCCCCCGGACTAGCGGGAGTGTTGCCTACAATGAGCAGTTCTTC. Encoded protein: CASSPRTSGSVAYNEQFF.

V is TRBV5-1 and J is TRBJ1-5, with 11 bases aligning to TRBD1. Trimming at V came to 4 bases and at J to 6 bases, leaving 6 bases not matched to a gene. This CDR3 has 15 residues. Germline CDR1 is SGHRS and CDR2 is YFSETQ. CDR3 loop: CASSVGTGGFQPQHF. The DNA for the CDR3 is TGCGCCAGCAGCGTCGGGACAGGGGGTTTTCAGCCCCAGCATTTT.

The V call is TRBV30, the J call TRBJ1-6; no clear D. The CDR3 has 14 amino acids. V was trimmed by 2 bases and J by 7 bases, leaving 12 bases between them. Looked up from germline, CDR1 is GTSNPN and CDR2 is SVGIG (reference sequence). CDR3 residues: CAWSLGQRNSPLHF. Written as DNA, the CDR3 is TGTGCCTGGAGTCTTGGTCAGAGAAATTCACCCCTCCACTTT.

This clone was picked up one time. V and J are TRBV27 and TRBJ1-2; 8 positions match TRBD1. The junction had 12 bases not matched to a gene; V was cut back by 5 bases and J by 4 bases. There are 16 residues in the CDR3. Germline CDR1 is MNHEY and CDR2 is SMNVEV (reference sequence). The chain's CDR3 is CASSPNYRGKSYGYTF. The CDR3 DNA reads TGTGCCAGCAGTCCGAACTACAGGGGGAAGAGCTATGGCTACACCTTC.

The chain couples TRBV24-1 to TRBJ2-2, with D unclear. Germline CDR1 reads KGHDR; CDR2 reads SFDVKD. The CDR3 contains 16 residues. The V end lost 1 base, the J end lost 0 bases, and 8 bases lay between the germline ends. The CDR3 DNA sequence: TGTGCCACCAGTGATTTACAGCGAGCGAACACCGGGGAGCTGTTTTTT. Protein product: CATSDLQRANTGELFF.

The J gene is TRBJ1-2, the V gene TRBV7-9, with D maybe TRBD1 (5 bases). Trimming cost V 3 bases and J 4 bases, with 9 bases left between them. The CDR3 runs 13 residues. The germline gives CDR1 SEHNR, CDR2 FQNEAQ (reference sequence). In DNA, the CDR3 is TGTGCCAGCAGCTTCGACAGCATCTATGGCTACACCTTC. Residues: CASSFDSIYGYTF. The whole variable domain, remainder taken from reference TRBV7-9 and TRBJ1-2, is DTGVSQNPRHKITKRGQNVTFRCDPISEHNRLYWYRQTLGQGPEFLTYFQNEAQLEKSRLLSDRFSAERPKGSFSTLEIQRTEQGDSAMYLCASSFDSIYGYTFGSGTRLTVV.

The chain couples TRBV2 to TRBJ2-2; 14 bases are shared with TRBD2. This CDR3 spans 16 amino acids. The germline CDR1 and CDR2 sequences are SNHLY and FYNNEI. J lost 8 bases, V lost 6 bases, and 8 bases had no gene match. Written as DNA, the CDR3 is TGTGCCAGCAGGGTCCGTGGACTAGCGGGGGGAGGGGAGCTGTTTTTT. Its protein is CASRVRGLAGGGELFF. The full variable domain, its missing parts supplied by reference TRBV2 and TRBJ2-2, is EPEVTQTPSHQVTQMGQEVILRCVPISNHLYFYWYRQILGQKVEFLVSFYNNEISEKSEIFDDQFSVERPDGSNFTLKIRSTKLEDSAMYFCASRVRGLAGGGELFFGEGSRLTVL.

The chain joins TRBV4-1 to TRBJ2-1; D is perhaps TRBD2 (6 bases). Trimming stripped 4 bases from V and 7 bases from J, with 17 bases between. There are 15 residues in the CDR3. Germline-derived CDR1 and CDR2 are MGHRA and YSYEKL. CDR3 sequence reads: CASSPGAGWENEQFF. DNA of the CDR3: TGCGCCAGCAGCCCTGGTGCGGGGTGGGAGAATGAGCAGTTCTTC.

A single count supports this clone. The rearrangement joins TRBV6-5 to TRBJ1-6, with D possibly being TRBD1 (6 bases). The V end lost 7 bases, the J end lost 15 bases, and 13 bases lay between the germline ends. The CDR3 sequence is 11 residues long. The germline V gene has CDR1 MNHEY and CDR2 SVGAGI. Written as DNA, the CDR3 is TGTGCCAGCACCGCTGGACAGTTCCTCCACTTT. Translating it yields CASTAGQFLHF.

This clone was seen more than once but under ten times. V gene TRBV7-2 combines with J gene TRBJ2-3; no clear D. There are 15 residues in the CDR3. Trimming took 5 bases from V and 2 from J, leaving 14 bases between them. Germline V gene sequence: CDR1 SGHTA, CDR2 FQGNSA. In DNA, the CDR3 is TGTGCCAGCAGCCTCACCTACGGTCACACAGATACGCAGTATTTT. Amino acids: CASSLTYGHTDTQYF.

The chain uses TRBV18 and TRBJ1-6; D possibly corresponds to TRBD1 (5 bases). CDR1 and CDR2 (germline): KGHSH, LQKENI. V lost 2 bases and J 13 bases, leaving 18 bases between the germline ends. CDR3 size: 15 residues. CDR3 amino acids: CASSPGGQLGEPLHF. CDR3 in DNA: TGTGCCAGCTCACCAGGCGGTCAGCTGGGGGAGCCCCTCCACTTT. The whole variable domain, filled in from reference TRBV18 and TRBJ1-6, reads NAGVMQNPRHLVRRRGQEARLRCSPMKGHSHVYWYRQLPEEGLKFMVYLQKENIIDESGMPKERFSAEFPKEGPSILRIQQVVRGDSAAYFCASSPGGQLGEPLHFGNGTRLTVT.

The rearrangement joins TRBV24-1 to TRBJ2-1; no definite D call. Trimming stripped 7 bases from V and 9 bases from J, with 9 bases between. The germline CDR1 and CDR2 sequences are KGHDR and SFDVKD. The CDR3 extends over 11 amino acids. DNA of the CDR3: TGTGCCACCAGCTCGGGCGGTGAGCAGTTCTTC. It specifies CATSSGGEQFF.

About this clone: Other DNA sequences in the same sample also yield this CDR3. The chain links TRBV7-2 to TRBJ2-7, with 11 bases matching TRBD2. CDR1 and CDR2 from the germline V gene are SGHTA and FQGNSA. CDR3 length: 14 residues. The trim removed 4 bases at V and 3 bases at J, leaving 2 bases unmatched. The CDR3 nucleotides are TGTGCCAGCAGCTCTAGCGGGGGGTTCTACGAGCAGTACTTC. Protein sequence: CASSSSGGFYEQYF.

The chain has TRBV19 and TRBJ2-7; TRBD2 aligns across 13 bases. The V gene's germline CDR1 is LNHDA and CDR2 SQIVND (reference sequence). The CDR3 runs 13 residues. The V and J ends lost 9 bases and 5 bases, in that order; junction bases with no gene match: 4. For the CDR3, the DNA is TGTGCCAGCTCGACTAGCGGGGGGAACGAGCAGTACTTC. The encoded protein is CASSTSGGNEQYF.

The CDR3 sequence: CASSSSNGQPQHF. The CDR3, as DNA: TGTGCCAGCAGCTCATCAAACGGTCAGCCCCAGCATTTT. The chain recombines TRBV7-6 with TRBJ1-5; D remains unclear. CDR1 is SGHVS, CDR2 FNYEAQ, per germline. Trimming cost V 4 bases and J 6 bases, with 10 bases left between them. The CDR3 covers 13 residues.